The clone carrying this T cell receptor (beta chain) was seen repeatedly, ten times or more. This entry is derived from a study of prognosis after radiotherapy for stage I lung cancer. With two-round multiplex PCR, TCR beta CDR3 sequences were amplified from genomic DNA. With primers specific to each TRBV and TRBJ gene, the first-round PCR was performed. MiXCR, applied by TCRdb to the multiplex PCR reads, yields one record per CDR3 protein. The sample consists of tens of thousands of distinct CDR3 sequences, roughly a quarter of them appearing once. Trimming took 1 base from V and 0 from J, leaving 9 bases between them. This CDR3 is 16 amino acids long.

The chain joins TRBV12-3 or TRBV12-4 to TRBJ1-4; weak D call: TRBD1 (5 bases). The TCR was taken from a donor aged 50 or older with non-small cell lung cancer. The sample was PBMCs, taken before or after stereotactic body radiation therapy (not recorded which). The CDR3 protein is CASSLELGATNEKLFF. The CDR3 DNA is TGTGCCAGCAGTTTAGAGTTGGGGGCAACTAATGAAAAACTGTTTTTT.